Each of the 23 T cell receptor beta chains below was sequenced from the same sample in a study of blood T cell repertoires in COVID-19. The protocol was immunoSEQ multiplex PCR, while the TCRdb copy is restricted to in-frame clones and leaves out a portion. The sample lists 130,000 to 150,000 clones, roughly 84% occurring once. Sequenced input: PBMCs or T cells enriched from blood (not recorded which). The receptors were gathered from a woman between 45 and 60 years old who had been exposed to COVID-19.

The chain carries TRBV9 and TRBJ2-7, with 9 bases lining up with TRBD2. The CDR3 runs to 14 residues. CDR1 and CDR2 (germline): SGDLS, YYNGEE. Trimming removed 0 bases from V and 6 bases from J; junction bases left unmatched: 4. The CDR3 DNA is TGTGCCAGCAGCGTAGGTAGCGGGGGTACCGAGCAGTACTTC. This gives the protein CASSVGSGGTEQYF.

The chain joins TRBV5-4 to TRBJ1-4; 7 nucleotides align to TRBD1. After removal of 4 bases from V and 5 bases from J, the junction contained 5 bases not matched to a gene. CDR1 is SGHNT, CDR2 YYREEE, per germline (reference sequence). This CDR3 has 14 residues. CDR3 nucleotide sequence: TGTGCCAGCAGCCAGGGGGGAACCAATGAAAAACTGTTTTTT. It is translated as CASSQGGTNEKLFF. Full variable domain (outside the CDR3, taken from reference TRBV5-4 and TRBJ1-4): ETGVTQSPTHLIKTRGQQVTLRCSSQSGHNTVSWYQQALGQGPQFIFQYYREEENGRGNFPPRFSGLQFPNYSSELNVNALELDDSALYLCASSQGGTNEKLFFGSGTQLSVL.

The chain has TRBV11-2 and TRBJ1-1, with unresolved D. Looked up from germline, CDR1 is SGHAT and CDR2 is FQNNGV. Trimming left V 5 bases short and J 8 bases short, with 15 bases between. The CDR3 is 13 residues long. CDR3 sequence (DNA): TGTGCCAGCAGCCGGCGGGCAGATGGGGAAGCTTTCTTT. This translates into CASSRRADGEAFF.

The rearrangement uses TRBV6-5 and TRBJ1-1, with 7 bases matching TRBD1. After removal of 6 bases from V and 0 bases from J, the junction contained 7 bases not matched to a gene. CDR3 length: 15 amino acids. Germline lookup yields CDR1 MNHEY and CDR2 SVGAGI. The CDR3 bases are TGTGCCAGCAGCTCAGGGACAGCAATGAACACTGAAGCTTTCTTT. Translation gives CASSSGTAMNTEAFF.

This rearrangement joins TRBV15 to TRBJ1-5; D not resolved. V shed 8 bases and J shed 0 bases, with 8 bases lying between them. CDR1 is LNHNV and CDR2 is YYDKDF in the germline V gene (reference sequence). The CDR3 covers 13 residues. The DNA for the CDR3 is TGTGCCACCCGAGTTAATAGCAATCAGCCCCAGCATTTT. Protein: CATRVNSNQPQHF.

The chain couples TRBV5-4 to TRBJ2-7; 10 nucleotides line up with TRBD2. The germline V gene has CDR1 SGHNT and CDR2 YYREEE (reference sequence). Germline trimming cut 4 bases from V and 3 bases from J; bases unmatched to any gene: 4. This CDR3 contains 14 residues. The DNA for the CDR3 is TGTGCCAGCAGCCCCCGGACTAGCGGCTACGAGCAGTACTTC. Its translation is CASSPRTSGYEQYF. Complete variable domain (other parts from reference TRBV5-4 and TRBJ2-7): ETGVTQSPTHLIKTRGQQVTLRCSSQSGHNTVSWYQQALGQGPQFIFQYYREEENGRGNFPPRFSGLQFPNYSSELNVNALELDDSALYLCASSPRTSGYEQYFGPGTRLTVT.

The chain couples TRBV5-1 to TRBJ2-1, with 9 bases lining up with TRBD2. The V and J ends lost 0 bases and 2 bases, in that order; junction bases with no gene match: 3. The CDR3 is 16 amino acids. Per the germline V gene, CDR1 is SGHRS and CDR2 is YFSETQ. The CDR3 sequence: CASSLAGGGAYNEQFF. DNA for the CDR3: TGCGCCAGCAGCTTGGCCGGCGGGGGGGCCTACAATGAGCAGTTCTTC.

The V call is TRBV6-6, the J call TRBJ1-2, with 7 bases fitting TRBD1. The trim removed 6 bases at V and 7 bases at J, leaving 8 bases unmatched. From germline, CDR1 is MNHNY and CDR2 SVGAGI (reference sequence). The CDR3 spans 13 residues. The CDR3 here is CASSPRQGGGYTF. The DNA for the CDR3 is TGTGCCAGCAGCCCGCGACAGGGCGGTGGCTACACCTTC.

The chain recombines TRBV7-9 with TRBJ1-1; D is ambiguous. V shed 8 bases and J shed 7 bases, with 8 bases lying between them. The germline CDR1 and CDR2 sequences are SEHNR and FQNEAQ (reference sequence). CDR3 length: 10 amino acids. In DNA, the CDR3 is TGTGCCAGCGCCGGGGATGAAGCTTTCTTT. This translates into CASAGDEAFF. Drawing the rest from reference TRBV7-9 and TRBJ1-1, the complete variable domain is DTGVSQNPRHKITKRGQNVTFRCDPISEHNRLYWYRQTLGQGPEFLTYFQNEAQLEKSRLLSDRFSAERPKGSFSTLEIQRTEQGDSAMYLCASAGDEAFFGQGTRLTVV.

The chain links TRBV6-2 or TRBV6-3 to TRBJ2-1, with 9 nucleotides matching TRBD1. There are 15 residues in the CDR3. Germline trimming cut 5 bases from V and 5 bases from J; bases unmatched to any gene: 7. CDR1 MNHEY and CDR2 SVGEGT come from the germline V gene. CDR3 in DNA: TGTGCCAGCAGTACTGACAGGGGGAATCACAATGAGCAGTTCTTC. It encodes CASSTDRGNHNEQFF.

This rearrangement joins TRBV3-1 (or the pseudogene TRBV3-2) to TRBJ2-7, with 8 bases matching TRBD2. Germline loops: CDR1 LGHDT, CDR2 YNNKEL (reference sequence). The V and J ends lost 1 base and 2 bases, in that order; junction bases with no gene match: 4. This CDR3 spans 15 amino acids. CDR3 protein: CASSQVPAGAYEQYF. The CDR3 nucleotides are TGTGCCAGCAGCCAAGTCCCAGCGGGAGCCTACGAGCAGTACTTC.

The rearrangement links TRBV5-4 to TRBJ1-1; 7 nucleotides match TRBD1. The length of the CDR3 is 17 residues. The V gene end was trimmed by 4 bases and the J gene end by 4 bases; junction bases not matched to a gene: 16. Germline CDR1 is SGHNT and CDR2 is YYREEE (reference sequence). CDR3 nucleotide sequence: TGTGCCAGCAGCCCGCGGGCCAGGGGGACCCTGCCCACTGAAGCTTTCTTT. Residues: CASSPRARGTLPTEAFF.

The J gene is TRBJ2-7, the V gene TRBV2; D possibly corresponds to TRBD2 (7 bases). V lost 0 bases to trimming and J lost 0 bases, with 12 bases between them. CDR1 and CDR2 from the germline V gene are SNHLY and FYNNEI. The CDR3 contains 16 residues. CDR3 residues: CASSEAGGPSSYEQYF. As DNA, the CDR3 is TGTGCCAGCAGTGAAGCGGGGGGGCCGAGCTCCTACGAGCAGTACTTC.

This clone was observed once. The V call is TRBV7-2, the J call TRBJ1-6; TRBD1 matches at 7 bases. After removal of 4 bases from V and 7 bases from J, the junction contained 4 bases not matched to a gene. The CDR3 consists of 14 residues. Germline CDR1 SGHTA, CDR2 FQGNSA. The CDR3 DNA reads as TGTGCCAGCAGCTCGACAGGGTTAAATTCACCCCTCCACTTT. Amino acid sequence: CASSSTGLNSPLHF.

As regards this clone: At one of its ends the junction is not consistent with the germline gene, which may arise from a read error. The chain uses TRBV7-8 and TRBJ2-7, with D possibly TRBD2 on 6 matching bases. The CDR3 extends over 13 amino acids. The V gene's germline CDR1 is SGHVS and CDR2 FQNEAQ. CDR3 protein: CASSLLSGEKKSF. The DNA for the CDR3 is TGTGCCAGCAGCTTACTGTCGGGGGAAAAAAAGTCCTTC.

The chain carries TRBV4-3 and TRBJ2-2; D is ambiguous. The germline V gene has CDR1 LGHNA and CDR2 YSLEER. The V end lost 0 bases, the J end lost 6 bases, and 11 bases lay between the germline ends. The CDR3 runs to 15 residues. The CDR3 nucleotides read TGCGCCAGCAGCCAAGATTGGGCTCCCGCCGGGGAGCTGTTTTTT. Its protein product is CASSQDWAPAGELFF.

This clone appeared a few times. V is TRBV5-5 and J is TRBJ1-3; possible D gene TRBD1, 5 bases. This CDR3 has 14 residues. Trimming took 0 bases from V and 2 from J, leaving 6 bases between them. Germline V gives CDR1 SGHKS, CDR2 YYEKEE (reference sequence). CDR3 region: CASSLAGTGNTIYF. As DNA, the CDR3 is TGTGCCAGCAGCTTGGCAGGGACTGGAAACACCATATATTTT.

This clone was recorded a few times. This chain connects TRBV6-5 to TRBJ1-1; perhaps TRBD1 as D (6 bases). Germline loops: CDR1 MNHEY, CDR2 SVGAGI. The CDR3 is made up of 15 amino acids. V was shortened by 5 bases and J by 6 bases, with 19 bases between the two germline ends. CDR3 nucleotides: TGTGCCAGCAGTCTGACCCCGCAGGGGAGGGCTGAAGCTTTCTTT. Its translation is CASSLTPQGRAEAFF.

This chain connects TRBV30 to TRBJ1-1; a possible D gene is TRBD1 (5 bases). Per germline, CDR1 GTSNPN and CDR2 SVGIG (reference sequence). CDR3 length equals 12 residues. The ends were cut back, 4 bases at V and 4 bases at J, with 10 bases in the middle. The CDR3 DNA reads as TGTGCCTGGACGGGACTTGGCACTGAAGCTTTCTTT. This translates into CAWTGLGTEAFF.

J is TRBJ2-3 and V is TRBV7-6; no clear D gene. Germline V gene lookup returns CDR1 SGHVS and CDR2 FNYEAQ. Trimming took off 3 bases at V and 2 bases at J, with 6 bases between the two ends. This CDR3 comprises 13 residues. The CDR3 nucleotides read TGTGCCAGCAGCTTTGGCAACACAGATACGCAGTATTTT. Its translation: CASSFGNTDTQYF.

The chain couples TRBV7-9 to TRBJ1-4; 7 nucleotides line up with TRBD1. The CDR3 is made up of 16 amino acids. The ends lost 0 bases at V and 5 bases at J; junction bases unmatched: 6. From germline, CDR1 is SEHNR and CDR2 FQNEAQ (reference sequence). CDR3 in DNA: TGTGCCAGCAGCTTAGCAAGACAGGGAGCGAATGAAAAACTGTTTTTT. Its translation is CASSLARQGANEKLFF.

The chain uses TRBV7-2 and TRBJ2-3, with 9 bases matching TRBD2. V was pared by 1 base and J by 6 bases, with 11 bases of the junction left unmatched. CDR1 and CDR2 (germline): SGHTA, FQGNSA. The CDR3 loop spans 17 amino acids. This CDR3 is CASSLEGLARSRDTQYF. In nucleotides, the CDR3 is TGTGCCAGCAGCTTAGAGGGACTAGCCCGTTCACGGGATACGCAGTATTTT.

This sequence joins TRBV27 and TRBJ2-7, with D possibly being TRBD2 (6 bases). This CDR3 comprises 14 residues. V was pared by 4 bases and J by 4 bases, with 14 bases between. Per germline, CDR1 MNHEY and CDR2 SMNVEV (reference sequence). The CDR3 spells CASSSRGAGYEQYF. The CDR3, as DNA: TGTGCCAGCAGTTCAAGGGGCGCGGGATACGAGCAGTACTTC.